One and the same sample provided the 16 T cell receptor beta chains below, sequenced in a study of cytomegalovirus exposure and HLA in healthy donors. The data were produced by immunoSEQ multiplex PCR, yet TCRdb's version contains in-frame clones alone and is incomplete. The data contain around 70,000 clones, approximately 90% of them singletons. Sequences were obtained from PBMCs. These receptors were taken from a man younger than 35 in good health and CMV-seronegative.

CDR3 in DNA: TGTGCCAGCAAACAGGGGTGGCAGGGCCGCACAGATACGCAGTATTTT. Protein sequence: CASKQGWQGRTDTQYF. The chain links TRBV6-6 to TRBJ2-3; 7 nucleotides align to TRBD1. Germline values: CDR1 MNHNY, CDR2 SVGAGI (reference sequence). V dropped 7 bases and J dropped 1; count of bases not matched to a gene: 11. The CDR3 is 16 amino acids.

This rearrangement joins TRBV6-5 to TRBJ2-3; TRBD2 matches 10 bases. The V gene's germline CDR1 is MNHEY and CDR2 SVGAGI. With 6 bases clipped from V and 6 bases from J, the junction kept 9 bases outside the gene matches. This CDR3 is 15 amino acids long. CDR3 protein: CASRPLAGWRDTQYF. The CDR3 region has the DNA TGTGCCAGCAGACCACTAGCGGGGTGGAGGGATACGCAGTATTTT.

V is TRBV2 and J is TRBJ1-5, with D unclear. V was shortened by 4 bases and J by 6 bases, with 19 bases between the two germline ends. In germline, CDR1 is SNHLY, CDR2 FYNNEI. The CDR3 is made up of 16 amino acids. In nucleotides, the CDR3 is TGTGCCAGCAGTGTCAACGCAGGATTTTCGGCTCAGCCCCAGCATTTT. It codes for CASSVNAGFSAQPQHF. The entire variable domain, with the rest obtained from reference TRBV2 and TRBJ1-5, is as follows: EPEVTQTPSHQVTQMGQEVILRCVPISNHLYFYWYRQILGQKVEFLVSFYNNEISEKSEIFDDQFSVERPDGSNFTLKIRSTKLEDSAMYFCASSVNAGFSAQPQHFGDGTRLSIL.

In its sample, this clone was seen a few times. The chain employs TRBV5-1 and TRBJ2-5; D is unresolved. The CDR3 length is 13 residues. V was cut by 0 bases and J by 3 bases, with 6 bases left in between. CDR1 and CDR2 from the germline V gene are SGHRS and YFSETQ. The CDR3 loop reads CASSLGLEETQYF. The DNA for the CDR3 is TGCGCCAGCAGCTTGGGCCTAGAAGAGACCCAGTACTTC. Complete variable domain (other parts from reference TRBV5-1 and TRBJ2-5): KAGVTQTPRYLIKTRGQQVTLSCSPISGHRSVSWYQQTPGQGLQFLFEYFSETQRNKGNFPGRFSGRQFSNSRSEMNVSTLELGDSALYLCASSLGLEETQYFGPGTRLLVL.

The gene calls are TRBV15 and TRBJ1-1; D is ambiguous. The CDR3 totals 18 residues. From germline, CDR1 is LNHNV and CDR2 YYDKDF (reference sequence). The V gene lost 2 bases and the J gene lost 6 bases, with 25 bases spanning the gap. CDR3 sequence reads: CATSRPAGTLAKHSEAFF. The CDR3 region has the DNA TGTGCCACCAGCAGACCCGCAGGTACGTTGGCGAAGCACTCTGAAGCTTTCTTT.

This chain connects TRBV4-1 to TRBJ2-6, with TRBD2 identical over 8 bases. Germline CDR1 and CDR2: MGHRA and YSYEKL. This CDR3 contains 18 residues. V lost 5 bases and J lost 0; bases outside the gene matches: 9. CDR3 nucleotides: TGCGCCAGCAGCTTCCGACTAGCGTTGGTCTCTGGGGCCAACGTCCTGACTTTC. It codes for CASSFRLALVSGANVLTF.

CDR3 sequence (DNA): TGTGCCAGCAGCTTCGGGACAGGTAGCGCCGGGGAGCTGTTTTTT. The encoded protein is CASSFGTGSAGELFF. The gene calls are TRBV7-9 and TRBJ2-2, with 8 bases that match TRBD1. J was trimmed by 6 bases and V by 3 bases; bases with no gene match: 6. The CDR3 loop spans 15 amino acids. Germline CDR1 reads SEHNR; CDR2 reads FQNEAQ (reference sequence). The whole variable domain, filled in from reference TRBV7-9 and TRBJ2-2, reads DTGVSQNPRHKITKRGQNVTFRCDPISEHNRLYWYRQTLGQGPEFLTYFQNEAQLEKSRLLSDRFSAERPKGSFSTLEIQRTEQGDSAMYLCASSFGTGSAGELFFGEGSRLTVL.

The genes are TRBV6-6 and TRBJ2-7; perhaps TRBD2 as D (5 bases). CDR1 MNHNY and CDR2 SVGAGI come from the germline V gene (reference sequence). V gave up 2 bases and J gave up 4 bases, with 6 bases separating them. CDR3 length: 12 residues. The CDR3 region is CASSYEGYEQYF. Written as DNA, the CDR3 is TGTGCCAGCAGTTACGAGGGTTACGAGCAGTACTTC.

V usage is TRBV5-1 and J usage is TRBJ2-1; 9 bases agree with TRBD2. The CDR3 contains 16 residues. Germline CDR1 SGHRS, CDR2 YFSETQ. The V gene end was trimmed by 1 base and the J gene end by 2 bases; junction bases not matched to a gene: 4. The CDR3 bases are TGCGCCAGCAGCTTGCGTGGCGGGAGGGCCTACAATGAGCAGTTCTTC. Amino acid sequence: CASSLRGGRAYNEQFF.

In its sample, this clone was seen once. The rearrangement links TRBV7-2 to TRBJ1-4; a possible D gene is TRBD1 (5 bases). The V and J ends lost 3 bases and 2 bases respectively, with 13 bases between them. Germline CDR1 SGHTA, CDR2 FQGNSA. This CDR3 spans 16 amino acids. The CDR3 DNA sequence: TGTGCCAGCAGCTTTGCCAGGGCCCAGACTAATGAAAAACTGTTTTTT. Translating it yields CASSFARAQTNEKLFF. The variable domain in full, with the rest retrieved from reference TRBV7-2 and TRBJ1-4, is GAGVSQSPSNKVTEKGKDVELRCDPISGHTALYWYRQSLGQGLEFLIYFQGNSAPDKSGLPSDRFSAERTGGSVSTLTIQRTQQEDSAVYLCASSFARAQTNEKLFFGSGTQLSVL.

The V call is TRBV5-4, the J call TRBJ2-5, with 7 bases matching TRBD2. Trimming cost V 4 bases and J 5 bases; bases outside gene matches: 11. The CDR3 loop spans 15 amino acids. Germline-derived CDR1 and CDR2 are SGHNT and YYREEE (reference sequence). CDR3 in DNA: TGTGCCAGCAGCGGGACGGGGGGAGGAGGGGAGACCCAGTACTTC. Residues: CASSGTGGGGETQYF.

CDR3 region: CASSQGAQGLITDPQYF. The CDR3, as DNA: TGTGCCAGCAGCCAAGGGGCCCAGGGGCTGATCACTGATCCGCAGTACTTC. This sequence joins TRBV4-2 and TRBJ2-7, with D possibly TRBD1 on 6 matching bases. Germline CDR1 reads LGHNA; CDR2 reads YNFKEQ. The CDR3 consists of 17 residues. V was pared by 1 base and J by 9 bases, with 25 bases between.

The CDR3 DNA follows: TGTGCCAGTAGTCCAGGGGGCTGGGAGCAGTTCTTC. Protein: CASSPGGWEQFF. J is TRBJ2-1 and V is TRBV19, with 8 nucleotides matching TRBD1. V lost 5 bases and J lost 10; bases outside the gene matches: 4. The germline V gene encodes CDR1 LNHDA and CDR2 SQIVND (reference sequence). This CDR3 has 12 residues.

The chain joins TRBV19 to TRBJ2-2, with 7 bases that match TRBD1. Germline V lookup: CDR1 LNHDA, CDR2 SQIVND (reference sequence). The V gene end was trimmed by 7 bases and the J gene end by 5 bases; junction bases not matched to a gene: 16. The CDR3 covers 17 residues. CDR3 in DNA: TGTGCCAGTACCTACTTCGCTGCAGGGGGAGTTACCGGGGAGCTGTTTTTT. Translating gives CASTYFAAGGVTGELFF. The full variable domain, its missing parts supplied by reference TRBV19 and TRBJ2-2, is DGGITQSPKYLFRKEGQNVTLSCEQNLNHDAMYWYRQDPGQGLRLIYYSQIVNDFQKGDIAEGYSVSREKKESFPLTVTSAQKNPTAFYLCASTYFAAGGVTGELFFGEGSRLTVL.

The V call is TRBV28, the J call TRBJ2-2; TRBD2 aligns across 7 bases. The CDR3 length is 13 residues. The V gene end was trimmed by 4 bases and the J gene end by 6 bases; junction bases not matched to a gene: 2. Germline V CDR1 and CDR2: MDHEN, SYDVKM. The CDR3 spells CASSSGLAGELFF. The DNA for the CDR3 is TGTGCCAGCAGTTCTGGACTAGCCGGGGAGCTGTTTTTT.

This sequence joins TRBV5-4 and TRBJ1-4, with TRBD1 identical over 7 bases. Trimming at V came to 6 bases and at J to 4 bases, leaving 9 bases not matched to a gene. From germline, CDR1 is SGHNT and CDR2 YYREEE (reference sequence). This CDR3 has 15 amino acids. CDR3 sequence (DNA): TGTGCCAGCATGAACAGGGGATCAGGTAATGAAAAACTGTTTTTT. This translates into CASMNRGSGNEKLFF.